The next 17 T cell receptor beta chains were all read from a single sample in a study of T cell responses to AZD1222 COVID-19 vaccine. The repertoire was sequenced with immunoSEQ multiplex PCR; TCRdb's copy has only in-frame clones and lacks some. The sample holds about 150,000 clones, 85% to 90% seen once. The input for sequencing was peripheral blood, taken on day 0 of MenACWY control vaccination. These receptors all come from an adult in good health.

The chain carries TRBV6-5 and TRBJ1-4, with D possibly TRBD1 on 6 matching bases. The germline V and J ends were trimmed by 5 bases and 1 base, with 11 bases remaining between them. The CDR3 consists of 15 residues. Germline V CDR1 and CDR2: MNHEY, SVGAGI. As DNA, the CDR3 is TGTGCCAGCAGTCCTACAGGGATAACTAATGAAAAACTGTTTTTT. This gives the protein CASSPTGITNEKLFF.

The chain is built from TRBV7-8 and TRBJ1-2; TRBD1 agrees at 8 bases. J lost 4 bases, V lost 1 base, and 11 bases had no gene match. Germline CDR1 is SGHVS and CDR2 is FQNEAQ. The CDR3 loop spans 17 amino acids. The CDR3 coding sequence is TGTGCCAGCAGCTTAGGCAGGGGGCGCGTACGTAGCTATGGCTACACCTTC. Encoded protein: CASSLGRGRVRSYGYTF.

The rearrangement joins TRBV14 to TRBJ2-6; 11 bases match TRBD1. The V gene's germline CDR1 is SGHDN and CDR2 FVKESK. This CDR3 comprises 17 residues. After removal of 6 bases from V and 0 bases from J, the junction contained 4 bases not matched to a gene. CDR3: CASSAGTGGSGANVLTF. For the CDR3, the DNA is TGTGCCAGCAGTGCCGGGACAGGGGGCTCTGGGGCCAACGTCCTGACTTTC.

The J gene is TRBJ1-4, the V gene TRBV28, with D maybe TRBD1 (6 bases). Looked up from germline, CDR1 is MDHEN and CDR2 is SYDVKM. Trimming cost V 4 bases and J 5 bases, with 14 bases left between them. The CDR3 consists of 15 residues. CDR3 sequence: CASSSPTGLNEKLFF. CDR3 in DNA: TGTGCCAGCAGTTCCCCGACAGGACTAAATGAAAAACTGTTTTTT.

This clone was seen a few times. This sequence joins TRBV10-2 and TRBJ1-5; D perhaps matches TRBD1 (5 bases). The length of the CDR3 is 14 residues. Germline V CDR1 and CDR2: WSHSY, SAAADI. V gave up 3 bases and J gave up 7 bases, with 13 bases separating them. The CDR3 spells CASSDRTGGQPQHF. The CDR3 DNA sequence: TGCGCCAGCAGTGACAGGACCGGGGGGCAGCCCCAGCATTTT.

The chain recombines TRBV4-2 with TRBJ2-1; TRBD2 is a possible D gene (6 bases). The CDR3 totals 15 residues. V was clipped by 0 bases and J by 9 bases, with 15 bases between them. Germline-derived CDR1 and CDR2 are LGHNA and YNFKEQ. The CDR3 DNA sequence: TGTGCCAGCAGCCAAGACCAACTAGTCGGGGGTGAGCAGTTCTTC. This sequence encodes CASSQDQLVGGEQFF.

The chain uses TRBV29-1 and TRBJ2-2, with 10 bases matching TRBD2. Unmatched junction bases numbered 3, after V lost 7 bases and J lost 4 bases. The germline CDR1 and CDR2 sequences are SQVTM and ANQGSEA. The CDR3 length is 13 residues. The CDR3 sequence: CSAVAGGTGELFF. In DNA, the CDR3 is TGCAGCGCCGTAGCGGGGGGCACCGGGGAGCTGTTTTTT.

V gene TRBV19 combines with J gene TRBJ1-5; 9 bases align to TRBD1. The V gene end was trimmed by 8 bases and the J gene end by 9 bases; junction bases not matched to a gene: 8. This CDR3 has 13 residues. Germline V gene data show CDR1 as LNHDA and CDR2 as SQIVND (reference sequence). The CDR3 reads CASLGQGSGPQHF. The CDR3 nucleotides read TGTGCCAGTTTAGGACAGGGGAGTGGGCCCCAGCATTTT.

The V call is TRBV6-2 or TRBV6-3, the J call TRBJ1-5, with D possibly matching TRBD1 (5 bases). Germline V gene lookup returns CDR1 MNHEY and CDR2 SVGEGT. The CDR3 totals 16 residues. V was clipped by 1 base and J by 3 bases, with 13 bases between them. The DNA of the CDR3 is TGTGCCAGCAGTTACTGGGACCTCCGTAACAATCAGCCCCAGCATTTT. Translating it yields CASSYWDLRNNQPQHF.

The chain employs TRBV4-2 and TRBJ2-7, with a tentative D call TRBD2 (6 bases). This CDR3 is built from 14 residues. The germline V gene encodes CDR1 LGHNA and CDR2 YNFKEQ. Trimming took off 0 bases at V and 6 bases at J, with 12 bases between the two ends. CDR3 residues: CASSQDAGLGEQYF. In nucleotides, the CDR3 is TGTGCCAGCAGCCAAGACGCGGGGTTGGGCGAGCAGTACTTC.

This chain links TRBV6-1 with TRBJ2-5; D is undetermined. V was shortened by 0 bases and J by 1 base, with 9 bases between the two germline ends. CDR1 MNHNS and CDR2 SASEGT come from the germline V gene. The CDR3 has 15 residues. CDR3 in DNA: TGTGCCAGCAGTGAAGCTCCGCAGACCCAAGAGACCCAGTACTTC. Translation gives CASSEAPQTQETQYF.

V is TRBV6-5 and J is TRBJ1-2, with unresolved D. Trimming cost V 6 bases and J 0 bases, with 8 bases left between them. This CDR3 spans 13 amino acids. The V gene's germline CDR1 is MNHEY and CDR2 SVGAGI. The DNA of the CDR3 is TGTGCCAGCAGAAATCCCACTAACTATGGCTACACCTTC. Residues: CASRNPTNYGYTF.

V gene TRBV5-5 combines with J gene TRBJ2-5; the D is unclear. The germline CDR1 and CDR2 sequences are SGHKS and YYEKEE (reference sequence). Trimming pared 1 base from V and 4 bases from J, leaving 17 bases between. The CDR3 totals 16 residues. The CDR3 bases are TGTGCCAGCAGCTTGAATCCCTTACCTCGGGTAGAGACCCAGTACTTC. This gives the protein CASSLNPLPRVETQYF.

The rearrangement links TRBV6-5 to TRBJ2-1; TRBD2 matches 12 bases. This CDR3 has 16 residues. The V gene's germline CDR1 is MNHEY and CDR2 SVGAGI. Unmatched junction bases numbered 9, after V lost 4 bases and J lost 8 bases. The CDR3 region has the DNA TGTGCCAGCAGTTCTTGGACTAGCGGGGAAGGGGATGAGCAGTTCTTC. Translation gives CASSSWTSGEGDEQFF.

The chain's CDR3 is CASSPRGWDGNQPQHF. CDR3 DNA: TGTGCCAGCAGCCCCAGGGGTTGGGACGGCAATCAGCCCCAGCATTTT. V is TRBV7-9 and J is TRBJ1-5, with a tentative D call TRBD1 (6 bases). In germline, CDR1 is SEHNR, CDR2 FQNEAQ (reference sequence). The CDR3 loop spans 16 amino acids. V was trimmed by 5 bases and J by 2 bases, leaving 16 bases between them.

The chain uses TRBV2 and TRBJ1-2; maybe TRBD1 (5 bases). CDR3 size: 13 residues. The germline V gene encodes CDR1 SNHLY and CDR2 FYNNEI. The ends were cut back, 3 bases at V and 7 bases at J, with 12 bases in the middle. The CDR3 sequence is CASSESPGFGYTF. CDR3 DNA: TGTGCCAGCAGTGAGAGTCCAGGGTTTGGCTACACCTTC.

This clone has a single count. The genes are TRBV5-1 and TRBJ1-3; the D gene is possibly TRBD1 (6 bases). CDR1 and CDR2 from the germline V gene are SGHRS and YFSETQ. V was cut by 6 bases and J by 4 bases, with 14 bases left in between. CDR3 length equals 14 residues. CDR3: CASTLTGPGNTIYF. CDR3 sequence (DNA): TGCGCCAGCACTCTTACAGGGCCGGGAAACACCATATATTTT.